This TCR beta chain was obtained from a study of neurological immune-mediated disorders. Study results and caveats: No CDR3 amino acid sequences recurred among expanded clones across subjects, suggesting private repertoires in all groups.

At least ten counts were recorded for this clonotype. Its target is not known. The team produced cDNA through 5'RACE using 10-nucleotide random UMIs. One entry per CDR3 protein, called by TCRdb with MiXCR from the 5' RACE reads. The sample carries some 37,000 distinct CDR3 sequences, under 13% recorded once. This clonotype was obtained from a woman aged 30 to 39 with HTLV-1-associated myelopathy (HAM/TSP). The source material was PBMCs.

The CDR3 sequence: CSALATPPLGTGELFF. CDR3 bases: TGCAGTGCTCTAGCTACTCCGCCACTGGGCACCGGGGAGCTGTTTTTT. The chain joins TRBV20-1 to TRBJ2-2, with D possibly TRBD2 on 5 matching bases. CDR1 is DFQATT, CDR2 SNEGSKA, per germline (reference sequence). The V and J ends lost 5 bases and 4 bases respectively, with 20 bases between them. The CDR3 is made up of 16 amino acids.